The clone carrying this T cell receptor (beta chain) showed up many times. This CDR3 region has 15 residues. The germline V and J ends were trimmed by 6 bases and 3 bases, with 18 bases remaining between them. Per the germline V gene, CDR1 is MNHEY and CDR2 is SVGAGI. The sample originates from a study of early T cells in non-severe SARS-CoV-2 infection. TCRdb fed the 5' RACE reads into MiXCR, producing one record per CDR3 protein. The table shows 65,000 to 95,000 distinct CDR3 sequences, with roughly 9.6% occurring only once. The chain has TRBV6-5 and TRBJ2-7, with a possible D match to TRBD1 (6 bases). The material sequenced was whole blood. This TCR came from an adult who was a healthcare worker with PCR-confirmed SARS-CoV-2 infection or an uninfected control (not recorded which). CDR3 bases: TGTGCCAGCAGCTCCCGTCGGACAGTCGACTACGAGCAGTACTTC. Translation: CASSSRRTVDYEQYF.